This T cell receptor beta chain was identified in a study of OX40 agonist ivuxolimab in advanced cancers. No patient had autoimmune disease or received systemic immunosuppression. Data came from immunoSEQ multiplex PCR; TCRdb stores just in-frame clones and leaves some out. This table has 70,000 to 90,000 clones, about 85% appearing once. Notes on the study in general: The 0.1-3.0 mg/kg partial responders had among the lowest clonal expansion. Low normalized clonal expansion also occurred in some nonresponding patients. Averaging showed that CD8+ T cells had more expanded clones than CD4+ did.

Notes on this clone: The antigen remains undetermined.

The sequence came from an adult with an advanced solid tumor such as melanoma, head and neck, liver or kidney cancer. The source was CD4+ or CD8+ T cells sorted from blood, collected in a trial of the OX40 agonist ivuxolimab.

The CDR3 is CASSADRNSPLHF. In nucleotides, the CDR3 is TGCGCCAGCAGCGCTGACAGAAATTCACCCCTCCACTTT. The rearrangement joins TRBV5-1 to TRBJ1-6; a possible D gene is TRBD1 (5 bases). Germline V lookup: CDR1 SGHRS, CDR2 YFSETQ. The CDR3 contains 13 residues. The V gene lost 4 bases and the J gene lost 7 bases, with 9 bases spanning the gap.